A selection of T cell receptor beta chains follows, all from one sample in a study of blood T cell repertoires in COVID-19. Generated by immunoSEQ multiplex PCR, the TCRdb table keeps only in-frame clones and is missing some. The table includes fewer than 250,000 clones, 80% to 90% detected once. The sample comprised peripheral blood. These TCRs come from a man between 45 and 60 years old with acute or convalescent COVID-19. CDR3s include the opening cysteine and the closing phenylalanine or tryptophan. D genes are given only for firm matches. A clone size is listed for some rows: how often the clone was seen (once, few, many), or a class if it is expanded.

J | V | size | D | DNA | CDR3
TRBJ2-7 | TRBV5-1 | NA | TRBD2 | TGCGCCAGCAGCCCTCAGATCCTAGCGGGGGGATACGAGCAGTACTTC | CASSPQILAGGYEQYF
TRBJ1-1 | TRBV3-1/TRBV3-2 | NA | TRBD1 | TGTGCCAGCAGCCACAGACAGGGTCGCACTGAAGCTTTCTTT | CASSHRQGRTEAFF
TRBJ1-5 | TRBV19 | NA | TRBD1 | TGTGCCAGTAGTCAGCCCCCGACAGGGAGTAGACAGCCCCAGCATTTT | CASSQPPTGSRQPQHF
TRBJ2-5 | TRBV5-4 | few | TRBD1 | TGTGCCAGCAGCCCGACAGGGGCGCGAACTCAAGAGACCCAGTACTTC | CASSPTGARTQETQYF
TRBJ1-3 | TRBV30 | NA | NA | TGTGCCTGGAGTGGCAGCCTAACAGGGTCTGGAAACACCATATATTTT | CAWSGSLTGSGNTIYF
TRBJ1-2 | TRBV2 | NA | TRBD1 | TGTGCCAGCAGGATGGGTCCAGGGGGCAACTATGGCTACACCTTC | CASRMGPGGNYGYTF
TRBJ2-7 | TRBV5-6 | NA | TRBD1 | TGTGCCAGCAGCAATAACAGGGGTTGGCACGAGCAGTACTTC | CASSNNRGWHEQYF
TRBJ1-2 | TRBV5-4 | NA | NA | TGTGCCAGCAGCCCATTTGCTAACTATGGCTACACCTTC | CASSPFANYGYTF
TRBJ1-3 | TRBV6-5 | NA | NA | TGTGCCAGCAGTTCCCGAACTTTGAGCTCTGGAAACACCATATATTTT | CASSSRTLSSGNTIYF
TRBJ1-1 | TRBV30 | NA | TRBD1 | TGTGCCTGGACAGGGGGCGGTGGGAGCACTGAAGCTTTCTTT | CAWTGGGGSTEAFF
TRBJ1-2 | TRBV12-3/TRBV12-4 | NA | NA | TGTGCCAGCAGCCCAACACCGAACTATGGCTACACCTTC | CASSPTPNYGYTF
TRBJ1-2 | TRBV18 | NA | NA | TGTGCCAGCTCACCACCCGGCTCGGGAGGCTACACCTTC | CASSPPGSGGYTF
TRBJ1-6 | TRBV7-3 | NA | TRBD1 | TGTGCCAGCAGCCTGACAGGGTCCAATTCACCCCTCCACTTT | CASSLTGSNSPLHF
TRBJ1-1 | TRBV11-1 | NA | NA | TGTGCCAGCAGCACCGACAGCCCCACTGAAGCTTTCTTT | CASSTDSPTEAFF
TRBJ1-5 | TRBV6-1 | NA | NA | TGTGCCAGCAGTGAATCGGGGTGGTTGAGCAATCAGCCCCAGCATTTT | CASSESGWLSNQPQHF
TRBJ1-1 | TRBV7-9 | NA | NA | TGTGCCAGCAGCTCTAGGGCGGGGGGGAGGACTGAAGCTTTCTTT | CASSSRAGGRTEAFF
TRBJ1-6 | TRBV6-4 | NA | NA | TGTGCCAGCAGTGAATTTGGCGGCTATAATTCACCCCTCCACTTT | CASSEFGGYNSPLHF
TRBJ1-1 | TRBV11-2 | NA | NA | TGTGCCAGCAGTCAACAGAACACTGAAGCTTTCTTT | CASSQQNTEAFF
TRBJ1-2 | TRBV25-1 | few | NA | TGTGCCAGCAGTGAGGTGGACAGTGGCTACACCTTC | CASSEVDSGYTF
TRBJ1-5 | TRBV10-1 | once | NA | TGCGCCAGCAGTGAGACAAGCAATCAGCCCCAGCATTTT | CASSETSNQPQHF
TRBJ2-3 | TRBV12-3/TRBV12-4 | NA | NA | TGTGCCAGCAGGTCCACAGGGTCAGATACGCAGTATTTT | CASRSTGSDTQYF
TRBJ2-2 | TRBV10-1 | NA | NA | TGCGCCAGCAGTGTTGGGGACGGAGGGAGGCTGTTTTTT | CASSVGDGGRLFF
TRBJ1-6 | TRBV9 | NA | NA | TGTGCCAGCAGCGTCGGGGGAACGGTTGATTCACCCCTCCACTTT | CASSVGGTVDSPLHF
TRBJ1-2 | TRBV6-5 | NA | TRBD1 | TGTGCCAGCAAAACCAGGGACAGGGGTTATGGCTACACCTTC | CASKTRDRGYGYTF
TRBJ1-2 | TRBV19 | once | TRBD1 | TGTGCCAGTAGTGTCCAGGGGGCTAACTATGGCTACACCTTC | CASSVQGANYGYTF
TRBJ1-4 | TRBV6-5 | once | NA | TGTGCCAGCAGTACCCGGGAGTATGAAAAACTGTTTTTT | CASSTREYEKLFF
TRBJ2-7 | TRBV29-1 | few | TRBD1 | TGCAGCGGGAGGACAGGGGGCGCGTTCTACGAGCAGTACTTC | CSGRTGGAFYEQYF
TRBJ1-3 | TRBV10-1 | once | NA | TGCGCCAGCAGTGATGGGAGCTCTGGAAACACCATATATTTT | CASSDGSSGNTIYF
TRBJ1-2 | TRBV10-2 | NA | NA | TGCGCCAGCAAACCTTCGACAGCCAACTATGGCTACACCTTC | CASKPSTANYGYTF
TRBJ2-6 | TRBV25-1 | NA | NA | TGTGCCACCATGGACACGGACTCTGGGGCCAACGTCCTGACTTTC | CATMDTDSGANVLTF
TRBJ2-5 | TRBV7-9 | NA | TRBD2 | TGTGCCAGCAGCCCAGGGAGCGGGGGGCCTCAAGAGACCCAGTACTTC | CASSPGSGGPQETQYF
TRBJ1-1 | TRBV6-5 | NA | NA | TGTGCCAGCAGTTACCGCCCTCTACGCACTGAAGCTTTCTTT | CASSYRPLRTEAFF
TRBJ1-3 | TRBV28 | NA | NA | TGTGCCAGCAAGGGGGGGGCCGTCTCTGGAAACACCATATATTTT | CASKGGAVSGNTIYF
TRBJ2-5 | TRBV5-1 | NA | TRBD1 | TGCGCCAGCAGCCCCTTAACAGGGGTCACGGAGACCCAGTACTTC | CASSPLTGVTETQYF
TRBJ1-1 | TRBV27 | NA | TRBD1 | TGTGCCAGCAGCCCCTGGAGGGGGCCGAGGAACACTGAAGCTTTCTTT | CASSPWRGPRNTEAFF
TRBJ1-4 | TRBV12-3/TRBV12-4 | once | NA | TGTGCCAGCAGCCCTAGGCCAGAAAAACTGTTTTTT | CASSPRPEKLFF
TRBJ1-1 | TRBV6-5 | NA | TRBD1 | TGTGCCAGCAACAGACAGGGTTTGAACACTGAAGCTTTCTTT | CASNRQGLNTEAFF
TRBJ2-3 | TRBV7-7 | NA | NA | TGTGCCAGCAGCCCCGACATTAGCACAGATACGCAGTATTTT | CASSPDISTDTQYF
TRBJ1-1 | TRBV6-1 | NA | TRBD1 | TGTGCCAGCAGTGACGGACAGGTTCCTGGTCAAGCTTTCTTT | CASSDGQVPGQAFF
TRBJ1-1 | TRBV11-2 | NA | NA | TGTGCCAGCAGCTTAGATGGGGCAGCAACGAACACTGAAGCTTTCTTT | CASSLDGAATNTEAFF
TRBJ1-4 | TRBV6-5 | NA | NA | TGTGCCAGCAGCCCGAGACGGGGGGTAGGAAAACTGTTTTTT | CASSPRRGVGKLFF
TRBJ2-2 | TRBV14 | NA | NA | TGTGCCAGCAGCCACCGCCGGGGGGCGAGATCCGGGGAGCTGTTTTTT | CASSHRRGARSGELFF
TRBJ1-2 | TRBV7-9 | NA | NA | TGTGCCAGCAGCTTAGGAGGTGAACGCCTATTC | CASSLGGERLF
TRBJ1-1 | TRBV29-1 | NA | NA | TGCAGCGCCCAAGGACAGAACACTGAAGCTTTCTTT | CSAQGQNTEAFF
TRBJ1-2 | TRBV6-6 | NA | NA | TGTGCCAGCAGCCGCGGGACCGCTACCCCTAACTATGGCTACACCTTC | CASSRGTATPNYGYTF
TRBJ1-4 | TRBV5-1 | NA | NA | TGCGCCAGCAGTCTTGGGCAGGGATGGGAAAAACTGTTTTTT | CASSLGQGWEKLFF
TRBJ1-2 | TRBV2 | NA | TRBD1 | TGTGCCAGCAGTGAAAAAGGGGGCGGTCGGGATGGCTACACCTTC | CASSEKGGGRDGYTF
TRBJ2-2 | TRBV6-6 | NA | NA | TGTGCCAGCAGTTCCCCCCGGGACACCGGGGAGCTGTTTTTT | CASSSPRDTGELFF
TRBJ2-7 | TRBV5-1 | NA | NA | TGCGCCAGCAGCTTAACCGACAGAACCTACGAGCAGTACTTC | CASSLTDRTYEQYF
TRBJ1-2 | TRBV7-8 | NA | TRBD1 | TGTGCCAGCAGCGTTGATAGGACAGGGCAAATTGGCGGCTACACCTTC | CASSVDRTGQIGGYTF
TRBJ2-3 | TRBV27 | NA | TRBD2 | TGTGCCAGCAGCCCCCCCAGCGGGGCAACAGATACGCAGTATTTT | CASSPPSGATDTQYF
TRBJ1-2 | TRBV19 | NA | TRBD1 | TGTGCCAGTGGGACAGGGAGCCCCTATGGCTACACCTTC | CASGTGSPYGYTF
TRBJ1-1 | TRBV10-2 | NA | NA | TGCGCCAGCAGCTTCCAGACTGAAACGAACACTGAAGCTTTCTTT | CASSFQTETNTEAFF
TRBJ1-2 | TRBV12-5 | NA | NA | TGTGCTAGAGTTACAGTCCACTATGGCTACACCTTC | CARVTVHYGYTF
TRBJ2-3 | TRBV19 | once | TRBD1 | TGTGCCAGTAGGCGGACAGGGGGGTCTAGCACAGATACGCAGTATTTT | CASRRTGGSSTDTQYF